This TCR beta chain was identified during a study of blood T cell repertoires in COVID-19. The germline V and J ends were trimmed by 4 bases and 0 bases, with 13 bases remaining between them. Per germline, CDR1 SQVTM and CDR2 ANQGSEA. The CDR3 totals 15 residues. In terms of age and location, participants ranged from roughly 18 to 95 years and lived in roughly 22 US areas. Clinical history as reported by participants underpinned cohort assignment. Each recovered donor of Cohort 3 presented with two negative PCRs, clearance, or symptom resolution. This table comes from immunoSEQ multiplex PCR, and its TCRdb copy is limited to in-frame clones, with some not included. Among 200,000 to 250,000 clones, approximately 84% were seen once, and the ten largest hold about 1.8%.

This TCR was recovered from a man in his sixties who had recovered from COVID-19. The chain combines TRBV29-1 with TRBJ2-4; D not certain. Material for sequencing was PBMCs or T cells enriched from blood (not recorded which). The CDR3 sequence: CSVVFLELAKNIQYF. Written as DNA, the CDR3 is TGCAGCGTTGTCTTTTTAGAACTAGCCAAAAACATTCAGTACTTC.